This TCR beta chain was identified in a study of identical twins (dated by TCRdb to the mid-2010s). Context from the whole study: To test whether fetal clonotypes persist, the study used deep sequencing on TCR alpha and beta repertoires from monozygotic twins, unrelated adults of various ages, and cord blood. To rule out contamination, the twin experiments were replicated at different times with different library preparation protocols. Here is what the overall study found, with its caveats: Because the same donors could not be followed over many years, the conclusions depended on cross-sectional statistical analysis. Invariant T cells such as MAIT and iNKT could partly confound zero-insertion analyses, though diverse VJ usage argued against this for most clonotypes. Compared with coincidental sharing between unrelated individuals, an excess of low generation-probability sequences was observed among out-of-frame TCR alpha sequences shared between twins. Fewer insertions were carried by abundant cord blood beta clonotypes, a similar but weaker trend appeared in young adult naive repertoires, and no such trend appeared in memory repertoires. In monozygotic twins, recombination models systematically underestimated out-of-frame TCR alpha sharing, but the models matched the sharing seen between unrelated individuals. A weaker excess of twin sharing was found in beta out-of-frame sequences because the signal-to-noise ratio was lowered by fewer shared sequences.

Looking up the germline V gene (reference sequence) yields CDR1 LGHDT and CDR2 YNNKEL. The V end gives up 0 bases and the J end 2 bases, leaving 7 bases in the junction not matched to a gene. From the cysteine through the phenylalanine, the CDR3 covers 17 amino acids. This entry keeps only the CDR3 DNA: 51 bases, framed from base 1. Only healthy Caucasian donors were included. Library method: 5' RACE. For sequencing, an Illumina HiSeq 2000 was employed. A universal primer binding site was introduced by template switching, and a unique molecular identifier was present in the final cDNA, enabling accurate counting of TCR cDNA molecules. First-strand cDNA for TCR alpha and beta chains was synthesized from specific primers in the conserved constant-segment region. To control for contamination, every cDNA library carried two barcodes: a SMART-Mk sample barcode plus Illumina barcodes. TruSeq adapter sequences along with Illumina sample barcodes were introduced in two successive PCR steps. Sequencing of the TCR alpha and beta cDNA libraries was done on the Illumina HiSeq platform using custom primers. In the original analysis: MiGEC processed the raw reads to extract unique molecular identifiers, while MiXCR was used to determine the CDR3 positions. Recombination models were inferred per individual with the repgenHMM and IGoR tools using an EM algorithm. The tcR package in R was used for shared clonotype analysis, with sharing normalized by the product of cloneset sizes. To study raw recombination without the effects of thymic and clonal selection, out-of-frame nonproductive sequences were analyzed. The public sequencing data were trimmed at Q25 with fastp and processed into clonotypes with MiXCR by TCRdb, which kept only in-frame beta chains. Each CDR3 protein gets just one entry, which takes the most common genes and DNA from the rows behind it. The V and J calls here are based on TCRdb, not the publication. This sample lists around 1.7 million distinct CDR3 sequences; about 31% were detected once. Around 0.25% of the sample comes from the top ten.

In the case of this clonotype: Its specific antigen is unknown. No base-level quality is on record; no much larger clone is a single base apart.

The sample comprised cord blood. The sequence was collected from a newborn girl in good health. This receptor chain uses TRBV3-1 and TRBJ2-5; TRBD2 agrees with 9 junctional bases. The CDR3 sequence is CASSQEVAGVTQETQYF. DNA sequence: TGTGCCAGCAGCCAAGAGGTAGCGGGGGTTACGCAAGAGACCCAGTACTTC.